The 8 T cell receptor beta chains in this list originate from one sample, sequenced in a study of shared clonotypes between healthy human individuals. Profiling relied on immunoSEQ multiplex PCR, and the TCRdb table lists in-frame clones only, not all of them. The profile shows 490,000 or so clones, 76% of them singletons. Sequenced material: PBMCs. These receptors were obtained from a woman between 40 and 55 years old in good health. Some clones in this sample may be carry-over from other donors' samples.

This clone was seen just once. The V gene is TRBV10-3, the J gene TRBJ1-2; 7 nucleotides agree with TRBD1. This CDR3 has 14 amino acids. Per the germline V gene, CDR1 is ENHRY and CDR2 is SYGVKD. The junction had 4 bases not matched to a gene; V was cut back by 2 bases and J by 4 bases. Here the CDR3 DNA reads TGTGCCATCAGTGAGCTGGGGACAGTCTATGGCTACACCTTC. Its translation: CAISELGTVYGYTF.

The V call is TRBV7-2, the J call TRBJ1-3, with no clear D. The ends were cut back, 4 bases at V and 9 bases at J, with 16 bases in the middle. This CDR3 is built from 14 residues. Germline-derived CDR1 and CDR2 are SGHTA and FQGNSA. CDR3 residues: CASSSGPGVGTIYF. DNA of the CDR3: TGTGCCAGCAGCTCCGGACCGGGCGTGGGCACCATATATTTT.

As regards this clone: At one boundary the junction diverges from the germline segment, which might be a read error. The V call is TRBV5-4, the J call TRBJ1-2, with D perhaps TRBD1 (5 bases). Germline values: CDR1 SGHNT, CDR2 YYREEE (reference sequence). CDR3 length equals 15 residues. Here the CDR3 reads CASTLEPSGGYGYTF. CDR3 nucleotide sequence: TGTGCCAGCACCTTGGAGCCTAGCGGGGGCTATGGCTACACCTTC.

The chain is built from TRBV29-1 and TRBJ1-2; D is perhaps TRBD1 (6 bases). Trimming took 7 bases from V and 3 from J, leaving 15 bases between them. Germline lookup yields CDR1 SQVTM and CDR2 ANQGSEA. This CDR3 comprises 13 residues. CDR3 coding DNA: TGCAGCGGTGGACAGCTGCTGGACTATGGCTACACCTTC. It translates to CSGGQLLDYGYTF.

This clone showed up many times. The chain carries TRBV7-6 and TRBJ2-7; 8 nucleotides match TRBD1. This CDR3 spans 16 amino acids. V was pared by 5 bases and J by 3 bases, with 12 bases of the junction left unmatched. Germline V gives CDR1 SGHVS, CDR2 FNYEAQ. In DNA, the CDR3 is TGTGCCAGCAGCCCAGGACAGGGAGGAGGGGTCTACGAGCAGTACTTC. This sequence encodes CASSPGQGGGVYEQYF.

The CDR3 sequence: CASSLGTDALYGYTF. CDR3 nucleotide sequence: TGTGCCAGCAGCTTGGGGACAGACGCCCTCTATGGCTACACCTTC. The chain couples TRBV7-2 to TRBJ1-2; 7 positions agree with TRBD1. The trim removed 3 bases at V and 4 bases at J, leaving 8 bases unmatched. Per germline, CDR1 SGHTA and CDR2 FQGNSA. The CDR3 runs to 15 residues. The entire variable domain, with the rest obtained from reference TRBV7-2 and TRBJ1-2, is as follows: GAGVSQSPSNKVTEKGKDVELRCDPISGHTALYWYRQSLGQGLEFLIYFQGNSAPDKSGLPSDRFSAERTGGSVSTLTIQRTQQEDSAVYLCASSLGTDALYGYTFGSGTRLTVV.

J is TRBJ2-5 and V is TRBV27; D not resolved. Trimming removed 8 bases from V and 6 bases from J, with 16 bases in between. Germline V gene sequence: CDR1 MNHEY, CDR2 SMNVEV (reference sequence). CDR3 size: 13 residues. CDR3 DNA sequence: TGTGCCAGCGGAATAGGTCAGCGACAGACCCAGTACTTC. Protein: CASGIGQRQTQYF.

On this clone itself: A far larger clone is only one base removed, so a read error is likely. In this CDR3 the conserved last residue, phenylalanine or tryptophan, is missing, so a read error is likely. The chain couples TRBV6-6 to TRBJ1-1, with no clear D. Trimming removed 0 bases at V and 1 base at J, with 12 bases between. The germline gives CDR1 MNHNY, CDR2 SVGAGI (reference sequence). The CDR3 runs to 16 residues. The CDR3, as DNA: TGTGCCAGCAGTTACTCGGGCGGAGGACCGAACACTGAAGCTTTCTCT. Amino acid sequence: CASSYSGGGPNTEAFS.